This TCR beta chain was retrieved from a study of T cells in Graves' hyperthyroidism and ophthalmopathy. RNA transcripts gave rise to amplified TCR beta CDR3 regions. Primed by the HTBI set, a first-round RT-PCR was run on the TCR CDR3. TCRdb itself ran the multiplex PCR reads through MiXCR, one entry per CDR3 protein. Among 350,000 to 450,000 distinct CDR3 sequences listed, about a sixth were seen once. In germline, CDR1 is MDHEN, CDR2 SYDVKM. The CDR3 spans 15 residues. With 4 bases removed from V and 3 bases from J, the gap between germline ends came to 16 bases. Many counts were recorded for this clonotype.

The sample comprised blood. The chain uses TRBV28 and TRBJ2-7; TRBD2 might be the D (5 bases). This receptor was identified in a woman in her 30s with Graves' hyperthyroidism that later progressed to Graves' ophthalmopathy. The CDR3 is CASSSAQAEGYEQYF. CDR3 sequence (DNA): TGTGCCAGCAGTTCTGCCCAGGCAGAGGGCTACGAGCAGTACTTC.